This T cell receptor (beta chain) emerged from a study of naive and memory T cell subsets. Study observations and caveats: Potentially, T cell activation and differentiation skew this RNA-based measurement.

This clonotype was seen many times. Its target is not known. The SP2 primer and nested alpha and beta constant region primers amplified ligated cDNA in four rounds. Blood and skin TCR RNA was reverse transcribed with alpha and beta constant primers. Each CDR3 protein gets one entry after TCRdb re-called the 5' RACE reads with MiXCR. The sample lists tens of thousands of distinct CDR3 sequences; about a sixth were seen once. This CDR3 comprises 14 residues. Germline lookup yields CDR1 DFQATT and CDR2 SNEGSKA (reference sequence). V lost 6 bases and J 0 bases, leaving 13 bases between the germline ends. An oligonucleotide containing a UMI was ligated to the 3' end of TCR cDNA. RNA was extracted from over 2 ml of whole blood of healthy adults.

This rearrangement joins TRBV20-1 to TRBJ2-3; possibly TRBD1 or TRBD2 for D (6 bases each). The clonotype was recovered from a female donor in good health. The CDR3 loop reads CSANRGPSTDTQYF. DNA of the CDR3: TGCAGTGCAAACCGGGGGCCTAGCACAGATACGCAGTATTTT.